Listed below are T cell receptor beta chains from one sample, sequenced in a study of Graves' ophthalmopathy and Graves' hyperthyroidism. Using its own MiXCR run on the multiplex PCR reads, TCRdb lists one record per CDR3 protein. Of more than 1,000,000 distinct CDR3 sequences in the sample, less than 45% were seen once. The sequencing input was peripheral blood or thyroid tissue (not recorded which). All receptors derive from an adult man with Graves' hyperthyroidism. Both conserved end residues are part of each CDR3. D genes are given only for firm matches. Not every row has a clone size; where given, it reads once, few, many or a size class.

TRBJ1-5 | TRBV28 | few | TRBD1 | TGTGCCAGCACCGGGGACAGTGGTGGCAATCAGCCCCAGCATTTT | CASTGDSGGNQPQHF
TRBJ1-2 | TRBV29-1 | - | - | TGCAGCGTAGTTGGAGCTTTCGCTGGCTACACCTTC | CSVVGAFAGYTF
TRBJ1-2 | TRBV10-1 | - | - | TGCGCCAGCAGTAACGAGACCGGTTCGATGGGTGGCTACACCTTC | CASSNETGSMGGYTF
TRBJ1-6 | TRBV4-2 | - | - | TGTGCCAGCACGGGGTCACCCCTCCACTTT | CASTGSPLHF
TRBJ2-5 | TRBV2 | - | - | TGTGCCAGCACGGTCGGCCAAGAGACCCAGTACTTC | CASTVGQETQYF
TRBJ1-5 | TRBV19 | many | TRBD1 | TGTGCCAGTAGTATATTTGGTGACAGGGAAGGACAGCCCCAGCATTTT | CASSIFGDREGQPQHF
TRBJ1-1 | TRBV27 | many | - | TGTGCCAGCACCCCCCGGGACCAAGCTTTCTTT | CASTPRDQAFF
TRBJ2-6 | TRBV15 | few | - | TGTGCCACCAGCAGCGGACGGACCTCTGGGGCCAACGTCCTGACTTTC | CATSSGRTSGANVLTF
TRBJ1-3 | TRBV29-1 | - | - | TGCAGCGTTGAAGCTATAGCGGGAACGAGCTCTGGAAACACCATATATTTT | CSVEAIAGTSSGNTIYF
TRBJ2-3 | TRBV12-3/TRBV12-4 | - | - | TGTGCCAGCACCCCATTGCGGCAGGCAGGTCGGACAGATACGCAGTATTTT | CASTPLRQAGRTDTQYF
TRBJ1-1 | TRBV2 | - | - | TGTGCCATACGACTTGGGGGAGTGAACACTGAAGCTTTCTTT | CAIRLGGVNTEAFF
TRBJ2-7 | TRBV5-1 | - | TRBD2 | TGCGCCAGCAGCTCTAGCGGGAGCCCGGTCGGCGAGCAGTACTTC | CASSSSGSPVGEQYF
TRBJ1-1 | TRBV7-9 | - | TRBD1 | TGTGCCAGCAGCTCGGACAGGCCCTTGGACACTGAAGCTTTCTTT | CASSSDRPLDTEAFF
TRBJ2-6 | TRBV4-3 | few | - | TGCGCCAGCAGCCAAGACTGGGACCAACGTTCAGGGGCCAACGTCCTGACTTTC | CASSQDWDQRSGANVLTF
TRBJ2-5 | TRBV7-2 | - | TRBD2 | TGTGCCAGCAGCTTAGCGACTAGCGGGGGTGGGACCCAGTACTTC | CASSLATSGGGTQYF
TRBJ2-2 | TRBV20-1 | many | TRBD1 | TGCAGTGCTAGAAACCCGGGACAGGTCAACACCGGGGAGCTGTTTTTT | CSARNPGQVNTGELFF
TRBJ1-2 | TRBV7-9 | - | TRBD1 | TGTGCCAGCAGAGCGACAGGGGGCGATGGCTACACCTTC | CASRATGGDGYTF
TRBJ2-7 | TRBV30 | - | - | TGTGCCTGGAGTGTAAGTTTGGTCCAGGGACAGTACTTC | CAWSVSLVQGQYF
TRBJ2-2 | TRBV12-3/TRBV12-4 | - | TRBD2 | TGTGCCAGCAGTTCCTATAGCGGGAGGGCCCCCGGGGAGCTGTTTTTT | CASSSYSGRAPGELFF
TRBJ1-2 | TRBV11-2 | few | - | TGTGCCAGCAGCTTAGCGGTCCCCTATGGCTACACCTTC | CASSLAVPYGYTF
TRBJ1-1 | TRBV7-9 | many | - | TGTGCCAGCAGCGGAAGGGGTTATTATGAAGCTTTCTTT | CASSGRGYYEAFF
TRBJ2-7 | TRBV20-1 | many | TRBD2 | TGCAGTGCTAGGGCGGGAGCTTCCTACGAGCAGTACTTC | CSARAGASYEQYF
TRBJ2-7 | TRBV5-1 | many | - | TGCGCCAGCAGCTTACCGCCTCGGGACACCAGCTACGAGCAGTACTTC | CASSLPPRDTSYEQYF
TRBJ2-7 | TRBV12-3/TRBV12-4 | - | - | TGTGCCAGCAGGCAGGGGGGCCTTGAGCAGTACTTC | CASRQGGLEQYF
TRBJ2-5 | TRBV4-1 | few | TRBD2 | TGCGCCAGCAGCCAAGCGGGGCGGGGGGGCGGAGAGACCCAGTACTTC | CASSQAGRGGGETQYF
TRBJ2-5 | TRBV25-1 | - | - | TGTGCCTGCAGTGCCCGGGGGCCCCAAGAGACCCAGTACTTC | CACSARGPQETQYF
TRBJ1-2 | TRBV9 | - | TRBD1 | TGTGCCAGCAGCGTAGGGGGACTAATAGGGGGCTCCAACTATGGCTACACCTTC | CASSVGGLIGGSNYGYTF
TRBJ2-2 | TRBV15 | many | - | TGTGCCACCAGTGGTCTGACGGCGAACACCGGGGAGCTGTTTTTT | CATSGLTANTGELFF
TRBJ2-6 | TRBV9 | - | - | TGTGCCAGCAGCGTAGGGTGTGGCTCTGGGGCCAACGTCCTGACTTTC | CASSVGCGSGANVLTF
TRBJ1-1 | TRBV14 | many | - | TGTGCCAGCAGCCAAGATTCGGGTACCTCTGAAGCTTTCTTT | CASSQDSGTSEAFF
TRBJ2-7 | TRBV15 | - | TRBD2 | TGTGCCACCAGCAGGCGGACTAGCGGGGGCCCCTACGAGCAGTACTTC | CATSRRTSGGPYEQYF
TRBJ1-6 | TRBV7-8 | many | TRBD1 | TGTGCCAGCAGCCCCATGGGACAGGGGGCTGGTTGGTCACCCCTCCACTTT | CASSPMGQGAGWSPLHF
TRBJ1-2 | TRBV10-3 | - | - | TGTGCCAGCAGTACACACGACAGAGCGGTACCCGACGGCTATGGCTACACCTTC | CASSTHDRAVPDGYGYTF
TRBJ2-7 | TRBV7-7 | once | - | TGTGCCAGCAGCTCCCAAACGGGGAATCGCTACGAGCAGTACTTC | CASSSQTGNRYEQYF
TRBJ2-7 | TRBV2 | many | - | TGTGCCAGTCGAATCGGGGCATACGAGCAGTACTTC | CASRIGAYEQYF
TRBJ2-3 | TRBV29-1 | - | - | TGCAGCGTTGGGGGCAGGCTGAACACAGATACGCAGTATTTT | CSVGGRLNTDTQYF
TRBJ2-7 | TRBV6-5 | few | - | TGTGCCAGCAGCACCGGGAGCAAGAGCGAGCAGTACTTC | CASSTGSKSEQYF
TRBJ2-7 | TRBV30 | - | - | TGTGCCTGGAGTGTACAAGGGGAGTACGAGCAGTACTTC | CAWSVQGEYEQYF
TRBJ2-2 | TRBV7-9 | - | TRBD2 | TGTGCCAGCAGCCTTCAGTGGCGGGGGGTAGCCGGGGAGCTGTTTTTT | CASSLQWRGVAGELFF
TRBJ2-5 | TRBV10-3 | many | - | TGTGCCATCAGTGGGCCTAGCCAAGAGACCCAGTACTTC | CAISGPSQETQYF
TRBJ1-4 | TRBV28 | - | - | TGTGCCAGCAGTTTTCCGGGCTCCCTAAATGAAAAACTGTTTTTT | CASSFPGSLNEKLFF
TRBJ2-7 | TRBV2 | many | - | TGTGCCAGCAGAGAAGAGACAGGCCACGAGCAGTACTTC | CASREETGHEQYF
TRBJ2-5 | TRBV24-1 | many | - | TGTGCCACCAGCCCCCAGGGTCGAGAGACCCAGTACTTC | CATSPQGRETQYF
TRBJ2-7 | TRBV29-1 | few | - | TGCAGCTTGACAGATTCCTACGAGCAGTACTTC | CSLTDSYEQYF
TRBJ2-2 | TRBV7-2 | once | - | TGTGCCAGCAGCGAGGGGGGGCAGTCGACCACCGGGGAGCTGTTTTTT | CASSEGGQSTTGELFF
TRBJ2-7 | TRBV7-8 | many | TRBD1 | TGTGCCAGCAGCTTGGACAGGGGTTCCGAGCAGTACTTC | CASSLDRGSEQYF
TRBJ1-1 | TRBV20-1 | many | - | TGCAGTGCTCCCCGGGACACCACTGAAGCTTTCTTT | CSAPRDTTEAFF
TRBJ1-1 | TRBV29-1 | - | TRBD1 | TGCAGCCCTAGACAGGGGGGGAGGTGGACTGAAGCTTTCTTT | CSPRQGGRWTEAFF
TRBJ2-7 | TRBV20-1 | many | TRBD2 | TGCAGTGCTAGGAAACTAGCGGGATCCTACGAGCAGTACTTC | CSARKLAGSYEQYF
TRBJ2-7 | TRBV12-3/TRBV12-4 | - | - | TGTGCCAGCAGTTACGGCATGGCCTACGAGCAGTACTTC | CASSYGMAYEQYF
TRBJ2-7 | TRBV7-9 | - | - | TGTGCCAGCAGCTTAGAGGAGGGGAACCCCTACGAGCAGTACTTC | CASSLEEGNPYEQYF
TRBJ1-2 | TRBV20-1 | - | - | TGCAGTGCTCCACGGGGGGCTAACTATGGCTACACCTTC | CSAPRGANYGYTF
TRBJ2-5 | TRBV5-4 | many | TRBD2 | TGTGCCAGCAGTGTGTCGGGAGGGGGGGTCGAGACCCAGTACTTC | CASSVSGGGVETQYF